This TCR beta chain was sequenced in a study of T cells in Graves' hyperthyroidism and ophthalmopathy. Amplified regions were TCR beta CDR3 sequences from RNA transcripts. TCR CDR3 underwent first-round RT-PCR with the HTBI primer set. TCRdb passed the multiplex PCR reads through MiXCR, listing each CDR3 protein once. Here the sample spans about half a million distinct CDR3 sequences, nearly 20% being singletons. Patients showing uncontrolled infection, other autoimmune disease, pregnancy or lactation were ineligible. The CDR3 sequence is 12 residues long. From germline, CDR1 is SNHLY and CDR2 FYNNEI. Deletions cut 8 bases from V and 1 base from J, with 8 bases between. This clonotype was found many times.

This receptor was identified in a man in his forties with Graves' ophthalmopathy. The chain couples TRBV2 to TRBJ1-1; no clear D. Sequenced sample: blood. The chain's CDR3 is CASGEQNTEAFF. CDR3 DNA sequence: TGTGCCAGCGGAGAACAGAACACTGAAGCTTTCTTT.